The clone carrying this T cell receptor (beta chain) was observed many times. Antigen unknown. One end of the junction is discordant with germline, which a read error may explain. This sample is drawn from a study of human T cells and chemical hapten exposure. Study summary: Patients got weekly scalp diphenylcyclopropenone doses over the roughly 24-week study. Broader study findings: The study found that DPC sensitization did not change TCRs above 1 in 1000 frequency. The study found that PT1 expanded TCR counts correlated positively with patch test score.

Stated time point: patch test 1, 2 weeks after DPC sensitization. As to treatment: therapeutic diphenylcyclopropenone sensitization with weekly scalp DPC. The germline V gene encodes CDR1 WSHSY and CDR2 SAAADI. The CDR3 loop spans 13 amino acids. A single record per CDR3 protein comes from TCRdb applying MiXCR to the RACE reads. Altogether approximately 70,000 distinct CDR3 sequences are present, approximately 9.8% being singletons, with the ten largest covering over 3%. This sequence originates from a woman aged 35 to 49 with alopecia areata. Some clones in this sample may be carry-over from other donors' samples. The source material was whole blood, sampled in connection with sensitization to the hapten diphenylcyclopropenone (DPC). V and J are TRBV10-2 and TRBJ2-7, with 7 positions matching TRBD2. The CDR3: CASSESGGERKNF. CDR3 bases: TGCGCCAGCAGTGAGTCGGGGGGGGAAAGGAAGAACTTC.